This T cell receptor beta chain is drawn from a study of regulatory T cells in long-lasting Graves disease. Whole-study findings and limits: No thyroid tissue was studied; the work used peripheral blood only. Preferential use of TRBV28, TRBJ1-2 and TRBJ2-5 was seen in persistent disease.

Construction of the TCR beta libraries employed iRepertoire HTBI primers in conjunction with Arm-PCR of CDR3 regions. One entry per CDR3 protein, called by TCRdb with MiXCR from the multiplex PCR reads. The table shows a few hundred thousand distinct CDR3 sequences, with 20% to 25% occurring only once. CDR3 length equals 13 residues. Germline V gene lookup returns CDR1 WNHNN and CDR2 SYGVQD (reference sequence). The V gene lost 0 bases and the J gene lost 6 bases, with 6 bases spanning the gap. Indicated time point: newly diagnosed GD, antithyroid drugs for less than 3 months. The TCR library was made from RNA extracted from PBMCs. Graves' disease diagnosis was established per American Thyroid Association guidelines. This clonotype was picked up a small number of times. Its cognate antigen is unknown.

The chain carries TRBV10-1 and TRBJ2-1; no definite D call. The sequences come from peripheral blood mononuclear cells (PBMCs), collected at new diagnosis, from a patient treated with antithyroid drugs. The TCR was taken from a female donor with Graves disease. The CDR3, as DNA: TGCGCCAGCAGTGAGTCTATTTTCAATGAGCAGTTCTTC. Its protein is CASSESIFNEQFF.